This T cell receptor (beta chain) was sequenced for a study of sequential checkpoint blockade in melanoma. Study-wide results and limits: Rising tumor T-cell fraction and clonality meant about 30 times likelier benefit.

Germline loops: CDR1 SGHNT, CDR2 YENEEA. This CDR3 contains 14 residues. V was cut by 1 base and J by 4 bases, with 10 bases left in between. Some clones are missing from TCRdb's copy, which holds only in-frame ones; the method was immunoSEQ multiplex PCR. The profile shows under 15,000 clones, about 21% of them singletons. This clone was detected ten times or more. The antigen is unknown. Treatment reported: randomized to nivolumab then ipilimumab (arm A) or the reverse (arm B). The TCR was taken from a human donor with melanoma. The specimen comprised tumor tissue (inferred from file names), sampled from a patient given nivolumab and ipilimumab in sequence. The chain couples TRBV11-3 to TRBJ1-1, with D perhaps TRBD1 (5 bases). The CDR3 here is CASSLVLGGTEAFF. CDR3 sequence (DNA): TGTGCCAGCAGCTTAGTACTGGGGGGCACTGAAGCTTTCTTT.